What follows are 25 T cell receptor beta chains derived from one specimen sequenced in a study of shared clonotypes between healthy human individuals. Terminally differentiated effector memory CD45RA+ cells were excluded from the naive CD8 cells, which were CD45RO-negative and positively selected for CCR7. Assay: immunoSEQ multiplex PCR; the TCRdb copy retains only in-frame clones and omits some. Here the sample spans under 1 million clones, 92% being singletons. Sequencing input: naive CD8+ T cells sorted from blood. The receptors here all came from a man aged 25 to 40 in good health.

On this clone itself: A read error is possible here, since a much larger clone lies one base away. This same CDR3 is encoded by further DNA sequences in the sample. V and J are TRBV15 and TRBJ1-5; D uncertain. Germline CDR1 and CDR2: LNHNV and YYDKDF (reference sequence). This CDR3 comprises 12 residues. The CDR3 is CATSGENQPQHF. The CDR3 DNA follows: TGTGCCACCAGCGGAGAGAATCAGCCCCAGCATTTT.

This clone has just one count. This chain connects TRBV9 to TRBJ2-3; weak D call: TRBD1 (6 bases). The CDR3 contains 14 residues. The germline V and J ends were trimmed by 3 bases and 4 bases, with 12 bases remaining between them. In germline, CDR1 is SGDLS, CDR2 YYNGEE. CDR3 DNA: TGTGCCAGCAGCGCAAGACAGGTGTCAGATACGCAGTATTTT. Translating it yields CASSARQVSDTQYF.

V and J are TRBV7-8 and TRBJ2-7, with D unresolved. Germline CDR1 is SGHVS and CDR2 is FQNEAQ. Trimming took off 5 bases at V and 1 base at J, with 12 bases between the two ends. The CDR3 spans 14 residues. In nucleotides, the CDR3 is TGTGCCAGCAGCCCCCGACGATTTTCCTACGAGCAGTACTTC. Translated, it gives CASSPRRFSYEQYF.

In nucleotides, the CDR3 is TGTGCCAGCAGCTTGTGGGGCGGAGAGACCCAGTACTTC. It translates to CASSLWGGETQYF. This chain connects TRBV5-4 to TRBJ2-5, with a tentative D call TRBD1 (5 bases). The CDR3 contains 13 residues. Trimming shortened V by 1 base and J by 4 bases, and 8 bases separated the two germline ends. The V gene's germline CDR1 is SGHNT and CDR2 YYREEE (reference sequence). The full variable domain, its missing parts supplied by reference TRBV5-4 and TRBJ2-5, is ETGVTQSPTHLIKTRGQQVTLRCSSQSGHNTVSWYQQALGQGPQFIFQYYREEENGRGNFPPRFSGLQFPNYSSELNVNALELDDSALYLCASSLWGGETQYFGPGTRLLVL.

This chain links TRBV19 with TRBJ1-1, with D hard to call. In germline, CDR1 is LNHDA, CDR2 SQIVND (reference sequence). The V end lost 1 base, the J end lost 1 base, and 10 bases lay between the germline ends. This CDR3 contains 15 residues. The CDR3 loop reads CASSIVGAGNTEAFF. The CDR3 coding sequence is TGTGCCAGTAGTATAGTTGGAGCGGGGAACACTGAAGCTTTCTTT. Together with reference TRBV19 and TRBJ1-1, the CDR3 gives the full variable domain: DGGITQSPKYLFRKEGQNVTLSCEQNLNHDAMYWYRQDPGQGLRLIYYSQIVNDFQKGDIAEGYSVSREKKESFPLTVTSAQKNPTAFYLCASSIVGAGNTEAFFGQGTRLTVV.

The chain is built from TRBV28 and TRBJ2-7, with D perhaps given as TRBD1 or TRBD2 (5 bases each). The CDR3 extends over 12 amino acids. Germline V gene sequence: CDR1 MDHEN, CDR2 SYDVKM. V was cut by 1 base and J by 6 bases, with 7 bases left in between. CDR3 bases: TGTGCCAGCAGTTTATTCGGGACCGAGCAGTACTTC. Its translation: CASSLFGTEQYF.

This clone has a single count. This rearrangement joins TRBV27 to TRBJ2-1, with unresolved D. The CDR3 has 14 residues. V gave up 2 bases and J gave up 3 bases, with 8 bases separating them. Germline V gives CDR1 MNHEY, CDR2 SMNVEV (reference sequence). The CDR3 sequence is CASSLQEYYNEQFF. CDR3 coding DNA: TGTGCCAGCAGTTTACAAGAGTACTACAATGAGCAGTTCTTC.

The chain links TRBV4-1 to TRBJ2-7; 10 bases are a match to TRBD2. Germline values: CDR1 MGHRA, CDR2 YSYEKL. CDR3 length equals 15 residues. V gave up 1 base and J gave up 5 bases; unmatched junction bases: 5. CDR3 region: CASSQASLAGDEQYF. CDR3 nucleotides: TGCGCCAGCAGCCAAGCATCCCTAGCGGGAGACGAGCAGTACTTC.

The V call is TRBV19, the J call TRBJ2-4, with D uncertain. This CDR3 region has 12 residues. Between the trimmed V and J ends, which lost 4 bases and 8 bases, there was a span of 9 bases. Germline V CDR1 and CDR2: LNHDA, SQIVND (reference sequence). The CDR3 loop is CASSKTVDIQYF. CDR3 nucleotide sequence: TGTGCCAGTAGTAAAACAGTAGACATTCAGTACTTC.

The chain couples TRBV28 to TRBJ2-7; D unresolved. Germline values: CDR1 MDHEN, CDR2 SYDVKM. The CDR3 sequence is 12 residues long. V lost 1 base and J 7 bases, leaving 8 bases between the germline ends. CDR3 in amino acids: CASSLSVGEQYF. For the CDR3, the DNA is TGTGCCAGCAGTTTATCCGTCGGGGAGCAGTACTTC.

The rearrangement links TRBV4-2 to TRBJ2-7; D possibly corresponds to TRBD1 (6 bases). CDR3 size: 14 residues. The V and J ends lost 0 bases and 3 bases respectively, with 9 bases between them. Germline V gene data show CDR1 as LGHNA and CDR2 as YNFKEQ. CDR3 in amino acids: CASSQDNRVYEQYF. The CDR3 nucleotides are TGTGCCAGCAGCCAAGATAACAGGGTCTACGAGCAGTACTTC.

This clone has a single count. V gene TRBV11-2 combines with J gene TRBJ2-7; D unresolved. CDR3 length: 12 residues. The V gene's germline CDR1 is SGHAT and CDR2 FQNNGV. Trimming shortened V by 6 bases and J by 3 bases, and 9 bases separated the two germline ends. CDR3 amino acids: CASRPHYYEQYF. The CDR3 coding sequence is TGTGCCAGCAGACCTCATTACTACGAGCAGTACTTC.

The J gene is TRBJ2-1, the V gene TRBV4-1; TRBD2 agrees at 7 bases. Germline-derived CDR1 and CDR2 are MGHRA and YSYEKL. This CDR3 has 15 amino acids. The V segment lost 7 bases and the J segment 8 bases; nucleotides outside the gene matches: 14. The CDR3 DNA reads TGCGCCAGCACCCGGCCTAGCGGTCCGGGAGATGAGCAGTTCTTC. This gives the protein CASTRPSGPGDEQFF.

This chain links TRBV6-5 with TRBJ2-1, with a tentative D call TRBD2 (6 bases). Trimming cost V 7 bases and J 1 base, with 8 bases left between them. The CDR3 length is 13 residues. Germline CDR1 is MNHEY and CDR2 is SVGAGI. The CDR3 nucleotides read TGTGCCAGCATGGAGGGATCCTACAATGAGCAGTTCTTC. Its protein product is CASMEGSYNEQFF.

The rearrangement links TRBV29-1 to TRBJ2-5; weak D call: TRBD2 (6 bases). The CDR3 runs 15 residues. Germline V lookup: CDR1 SQVTM, CDR2 ANQGSEA. Trimming took off 2 bases at V and 4 bases at J, with 17 bases between the two ends. The CDR3 DNA sequence: TGCAGCGTTGAAAATCTCCGGGACTCCACAGAGACCCAGTACTTC. The encoded protein is CSVENLRDSTETQYF.

The CDR3 here is CASSKSAILAGAPSYEQYF. CDR3 sequence (DNA): TGTGCCAGCAGCAAGTCGGCTATTCTTGCGGGCGCCCCTTCCTACGAGCAGTACTTC. The gene calls are TRBV7-8 and TRBJ2-7; D possibly corresponds to TRBD2 (5 bases). V was pared by 5 bases and J by 1 base, with 27 bases between. The CDR3 length is 19 residues. The germline V gene encodes CDR1 SGHVS and CDR2 FQNEAQ.

The gene calls are TRBV7-9 and TRBJ2-5; 9 bases are shared with TRBD1. The CDR3 contains 16 residues. CDR1 is SEHNR, CDR2 FQNEAQ, per germline (reference sequence). After removal of 3 bases from V and 3 bases from J, the junction contained 8 bases not matched to a gene. In DNA form, the CDR3 reads TGTGCCAGCAGCTTGAGAAGGACAGGGGAAAAAGAGACCCAGTACTTC. Protein product: CASSLRRTGEKETQYF.

This chain uses TRBV19 with TRBJ2-1; the match to TRBD2 covers 7 bases. Trimming at V came to 7 bases and at J to 3 bases, leaving 12 bases not matched to a gene. CDR1 and CDR2 from the germline V gene are LNHDA and SQIVND (reference sequence). The CDR3 spans 16 residues. Here the CDR3 reads CASNLGGRALYNEQFF. The CDR3 DNA follows: TGTGCCAGTAATTTGGGAGGGAGGGCCCTCTACAATGAGCAGTTCTTC.

The chain couples TRBV11-2 to TRBJ2-1, with no clear D. V lost 1 base, J lost 4 bases, and 17 bases lay in between. The CDR3 loop spans 17 amino acids. Germline-derived CDR1 and CDR2 are SGHAT and FQNNGV. The CDR3 reads CASSLASDQVVYNEQFF. As DNA, the CDR3 is TGTGCCAGCAGCTTAGCCTCCGACCAGGTTGTTTACAATGAGCAGTTCTTC.

The chain is built from TRBV9 and TRBJ2-3; 9 bases are shared with TRBD2. Per germline, CDR1 SGDLS and CDR2 YYNGEE. There are 16 residues in the CDR3. The V and J ends lost 1 base and 1 base, in that order; junction bases with no gene match: 4. The CDR3 DNA reads as TGTGCCAGCAGCGTATACGGCGGGAGGGGCACAGATACGCAGTATTTT. It encodes CASSVYGGRGTDTQYF.

This chain links TRBV27 with TRBJ2-3, with D possibly TRBD1 on 5 matching bases. The CDR3 covers 11 residues. Germline-derived CDR1 and CDR2 are MNHEY and SMNVEV (reference sequence). V lost 8 bases, J lost 8 bases, and 11 bases lay in between. This chain's CDR3 is CASGAVGTQYF. The CDR3 DNA follows: TGTGCCAGCGGGGCCGTGGGTACGCAGTATTTT.

V and J are TRBV10-2 and TRBJ2-3; D is undetermined. The CDR3 covers 16 residues. Germline V gives CDR1 WSHSY, CDR2 SAAADI. V lost 7 bases and J lost 4, with 21 bases in between. The CDR3 loop is CASTQGWGPEADTQYF. CDR3 nucleotides: TGCGCCAGCACCCAAGGTTGGGGTCCCGAGGCAGATACGCAGTATTTT.

This sequence joins TRBV27 and TRBJ1-2; 9 nucleotides agree with TRBD1. The length of the CDR3 is 17 residues. Germline V CDR1 and CDR2: MNHEY, SMNVEV (reference sequence). With V trimmed by 5 bases and J by 5 bases, 15 bases remained unmatched. This chain's CDR3 is CASSTVRGKQGAYGYTF. The CDR3 nucleotides are TGTGCCAGCAGTACCGTAAGGGGAAAACAGGGGGCTTATGGCTACACCTTC.

This chain joins TRBV28 and TRBJ1-5; D is undetermined. This CDR3 is 13 amino acids long. The V gene lost 10 bases and the J gene lost 5 bases, with 15 bases spanning the gap. Germline-derived CDR1 and CDR2 are MDHEN and SYDVKM. CDR3 sequence reads: CAIKSRSHQPQHF. The CDR3 bases are TGTGCCATCAAAAGTAGGAGTCATCAGCCCCAGCATTTT.

The CDR3 here is CASSQLGRTEYNEQFF. Here the CDR3 DNA reads TGTGCCAGCAGCCAACTCGGGAGGACCGAATACAATGAGCAGTTCTTC. The genes are TRBV4-2 and TRBJ2-1; 7 bases fit TRBD2. The CDR3 sequence is 16 residues long. The ends lost 2 bases at V and 4 bases at J; junction bases unmatched: 8. Germline V gene data show CDR1 as LGHNA and CDR2 as YNFKEQ.